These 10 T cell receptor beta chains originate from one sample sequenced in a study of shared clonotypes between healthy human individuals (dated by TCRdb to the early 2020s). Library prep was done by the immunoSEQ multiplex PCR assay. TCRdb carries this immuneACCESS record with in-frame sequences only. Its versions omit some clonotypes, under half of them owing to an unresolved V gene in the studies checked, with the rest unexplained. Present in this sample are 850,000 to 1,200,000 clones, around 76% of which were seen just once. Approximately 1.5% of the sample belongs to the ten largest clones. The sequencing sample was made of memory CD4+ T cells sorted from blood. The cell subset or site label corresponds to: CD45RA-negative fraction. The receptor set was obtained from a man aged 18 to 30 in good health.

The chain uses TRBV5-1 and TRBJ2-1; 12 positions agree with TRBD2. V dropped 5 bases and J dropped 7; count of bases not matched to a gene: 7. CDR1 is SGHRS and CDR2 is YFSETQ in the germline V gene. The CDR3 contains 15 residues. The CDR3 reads CASRPTSGSINEQFF. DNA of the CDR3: TGCGCCAGCAGGCCGACTAGCGGGAGTATTAATGAGCAGTTCTTC.

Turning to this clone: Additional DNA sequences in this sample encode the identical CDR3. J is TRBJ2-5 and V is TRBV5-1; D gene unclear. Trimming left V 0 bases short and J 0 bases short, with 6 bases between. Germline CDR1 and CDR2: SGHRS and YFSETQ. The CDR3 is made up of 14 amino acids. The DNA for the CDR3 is TGCGCCAGCAGCTTGGGGGCGGACCAAGAGACCCAGTACTTC. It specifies CASSLGADQETQYF.

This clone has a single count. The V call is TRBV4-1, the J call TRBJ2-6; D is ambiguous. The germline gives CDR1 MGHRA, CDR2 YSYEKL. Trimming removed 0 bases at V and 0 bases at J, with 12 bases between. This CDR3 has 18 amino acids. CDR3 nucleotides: TGCGCCAGCAGCCAAGATGTTATGGGCAACTCTGGGGCCAACGTCCTGACTTTC. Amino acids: CASSQDVMGNSGANVLTF.

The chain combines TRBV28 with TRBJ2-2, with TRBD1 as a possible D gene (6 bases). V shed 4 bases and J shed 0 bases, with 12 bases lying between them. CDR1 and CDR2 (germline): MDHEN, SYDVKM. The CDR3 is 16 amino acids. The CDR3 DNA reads TGTGCCAGCAGTTCCTCCGGGACACCGAACACCGGGGAGCTGTTTTTT. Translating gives CASSSSGTPNTGELFF.

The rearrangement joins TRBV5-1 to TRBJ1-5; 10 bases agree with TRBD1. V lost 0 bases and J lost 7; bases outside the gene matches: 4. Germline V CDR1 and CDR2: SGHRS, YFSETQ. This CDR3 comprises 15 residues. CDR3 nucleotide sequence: TGCGCCAGCAGCTTGGCGGGACAGGGGCAGCAGCCCCAGCATTTT. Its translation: CASSLAGQGQQPQHF.

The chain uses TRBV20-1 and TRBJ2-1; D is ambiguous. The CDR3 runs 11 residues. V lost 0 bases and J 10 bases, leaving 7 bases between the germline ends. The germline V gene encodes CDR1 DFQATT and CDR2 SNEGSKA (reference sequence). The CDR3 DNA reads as TGCAGTGCTAGAGACTATGGCGAGCAGTTCTTC. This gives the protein CSARDYGEQFF.

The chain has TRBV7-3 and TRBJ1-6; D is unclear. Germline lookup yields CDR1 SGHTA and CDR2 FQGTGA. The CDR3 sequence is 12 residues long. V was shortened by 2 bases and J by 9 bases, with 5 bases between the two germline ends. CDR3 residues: CASSLLGSPLHF. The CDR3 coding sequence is TGTGCCAGCAGCTTACTCGGTTCACCCCTCCACTTT.

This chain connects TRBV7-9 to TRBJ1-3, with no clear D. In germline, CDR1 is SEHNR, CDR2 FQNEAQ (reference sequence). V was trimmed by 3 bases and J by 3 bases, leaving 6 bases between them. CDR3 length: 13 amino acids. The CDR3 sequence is CASSFSGGNTIYF. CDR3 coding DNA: TGTGCCAGCAGCTTCTCCGGTGGAAACACCATATATTTT.

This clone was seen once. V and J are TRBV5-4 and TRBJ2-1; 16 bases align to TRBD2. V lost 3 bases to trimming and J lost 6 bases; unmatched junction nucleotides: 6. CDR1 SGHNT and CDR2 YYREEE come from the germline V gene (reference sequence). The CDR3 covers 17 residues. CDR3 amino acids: CASSSGTSGRALNEQFF. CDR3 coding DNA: TGTGCCAGCAGCTCAGGGACTAGCGGGAGGGCCCTCAATGAGCAGTTCTTC.

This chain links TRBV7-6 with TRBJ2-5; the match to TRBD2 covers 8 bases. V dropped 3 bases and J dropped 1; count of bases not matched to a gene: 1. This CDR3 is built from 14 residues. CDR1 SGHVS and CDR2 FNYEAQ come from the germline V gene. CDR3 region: CASSFTSGQETQYF. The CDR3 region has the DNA TGTGCCAGCAGCTTCACTAGCGGCCAAGAGACCCAGTACTTC.